A single sample gave rise to the 13 T cell receptor beta chains below, sequenced in a study of blood T cell repertoires in COVID-19. The method was immunoSEQ multiplex PCR; TCRdb's version includes in-frame clones alone and lacks a portion of them. The sample gives approximately 300,000 clones, 85% of which show up once; approximately 1.9% is in the top ten. Specimen: PBMCs or T cells enriched from blood (not recorded which). The receptor source for this set is a woman aged 25 to 39 who had been exposed to COVID-19.

The V gene is TRBV23-1, the J gene TRBJ1-2; D gene unclear. TRBV23-1 is classed as an ORF, of uncertain function. Trimming pared 4 bases from V and 0 bases from J, leaving 12 bases between. The CDR3 is 15 amino acids. The CDR3 bases are TGCGCCAGCAGTCCCGGAGGCAGAGCTAACTATGGCTACACCTTC. Translation gives CASSPGGRANYGYTF.

Regarding this clone: At one end the junction does not follow the germline gene, possibly because of a read error. The gene calls are TRBV28 and TRBJ2-7; TRBD1 is a possible D gene (5 bases). Germline V gives CDR1 MDHEN, CDR2 SYDVKM. CDR3 length: 15 residues. CDR3 sequence (DNA): TGTGCTAGCAGTTTATCCCATGGACAAGTCCACGAGCAGTACTTC. Amino acid sequence: CASSLSHGQVHEQYF.

The chain is built from TRBV4-1 and TRBJ1-1, with D unresolved. Trimming pared 8 bases from V and 0 bases from J, leaving 10 bases between. The CDR3 has 13 amino acids. Germline-derived CDR1 and CDR2 are MGHRA and YSYEKL. This chain's CDR3 is CASGEIVNTEAFF. CDR3 in DNA: TGCGCCAGCGGAGAGATCGTGAACACTGAAGCTTTCTTT.

CDR3 sequence reads: CASGRGKNTEAFF. The CDR3 DNA reads TGTGCCAGCGGCAGGGGGAAGAACACTGAAGCTTTCTTT. The chain recombines TRBV11-3 with TRBJ1-1, with TRBD1 matching over 7 bases. V trimming: 8 bases; J trimming: 1 base; junction bases outside the gene matches: 4. CDR1 is SGHNT, CDR2 YENEEA, per germline. This CDR3 has 13 residues. The variable domain in full, with the rest retrieved from reference TRBV11-3 and TRBJ1-1, is EAGVVQSPRYKIIEKKQPVAFWCNPISGHNTLYWYLQNLGQGPELLIRYENEEAVDDSQLPKDRFSAERLKGVDSTLKIQPAELGDSAVYLCASGRGKNTEAFFGQGTRLTVV.

This clone was counted a single time. CDR3 loop: CAFTGDDTEAFF. For the CDR3, the DNA is TGTGCCTTTACAGGGGATGACACTGAAGCTTTCTTT. This chain connects TRBV30 to TRBJ1-1; 7 nucleotides align to TRBD1. Trimming took 7 bases from V and 3 from J; bases not matched to a gene: 5. The CDR3 consists of 12 residues. Germline V gene data show CDR1 as GTSNPN and CDR2 as SVGIG (reference sequence). The full variable domain, its missing parts supplied by reference TRBV30 and TRBJ1-1, is SQTIHQWPATLVQPVGSPLSLECTVEGTSNPNLYWYRQAAGRGLQLLFYSVGIGQISSEVPQNLSASRPQDRQFILSSKKLLLSDSGFYLCAFTGDDTEAFFGQGTRLTVV.

This sequence joins TRBV2 and TRBJ1-2, with D perhaps matching TRBD1 (5 bases). Looked up from germline, CDR1 is SNHLY and CDR2 is FYNNEI. CDR3 length: 14 amino acids. The V end was cut by 7 bases, the J end by 8 bases, with 20 bases between. The CDR3: CASISEQGIGGYTF. Here the CDR3 DNA reads TGTGCCAGCATTTCGGAGCAGGGAATAGGAGGCTACACCTTC.

The chain couples TRBV19 to TRBJ1-5, with D unresolved. The ends were cut back, 3 bases at V and 0 bases at J, with 9 bases in the middle. The CDR3 length is 15 residues. Germline V lookup: CDR1 LNHDA, CDR2 SQIVND (reference sequence). The DNA for the CDR3 is TGTGCCAGTAGTATGGACTACTATAGCAATCAGCCCCAGCATTTT. It specifies CASSMDYYSNQPQHF.

V and J are TRBV12-5 and TRBJ2-3, with 9 bases that match TRBD2. V gave up 1 base and J gave up 1 base; unmatched junction bases: 9. The germline CDR1 and CDR2 sequences are LGHNT and FRNRAP. CDR3 size: 18 residues. Here the CDR3 DNA reads TGTGCTAGTGGTTTGGGGGTGGGTATAGCGGGAGGCACAGATACGCAGTATTTT. This codes for CASGLGVGIAGGTDTQYF.

This clone was detected a few times. This chain joins TRBV4-3 and TRBJ1-2; D is unclear. The V end was cut by 0 bases, the J end by 0 bases, with 14 bases between. The CDR3 runs 17 residues. CDR1 LGHNA and CDR2 YSLEER come from the germline V gene. The CDR3 nucleotides read TGCGCCAGCAGCCAAGATCTGGGCCGGGGATCTAACTATGGCTACACCTTC. Its translation: CASSQDLGRGSNYGYTF.

The chain employs TRBV28 and TRBJ2-7; TRBD1 agrees at 7 bases. The CDR3 spans 15 residues. The ends lost 2 bases at V and 2 bases at J; junction bases unmatched: 6. Per germline, CDR1 MDHEN and CDR2 SYDVKM. The CDR3 reads CASSLHRGPPYEQYF. For the CDR3, the DNA is TGTGCCAGCAGTTTACACAGGGGACCCCCCTACGAGCAGTACTTC. The entire variable domain, with the rest obtained from reference TRBV28 and TRBJ2-7, is as follows: DVKVTQSSRYLVKRTGEKVFLECVQDMDHENMFWYRQDPGLGLRLIYFSYDVKMKEKGDIPEGYSVSREKKERFSLILESASTNQTSMYLCASSLHRGPPYEQYFGPGTRLTVT.

The chain recombines TRBV12-3 or TRBV12-4 with TRBJ2-3; the match to TRBD2 covers 7 bases. This CDR3 region has 13 residues. With V trimmed by 8 bases and J by 3 bases, 5 bases remained unmatched. The CDR3 sequence is CASLTSRTDTQYF. CDR3 DNA: TGTGCCAGCCTGACTAGCCGAACAGATACGCAGTATTTT.

The chain employs TRBV5-1 and TRBJ2-2; D remains unclear. Germline V gene lookup returns CDR1 SGHRS and CDR2 YFSETQ. The CDR3 totals 14 residues. Between the trimmed V and J ends, which lost 3 bases and 2 bases, there was a span of 8 bases. The CDR3 protein is CASSSPLNTGELFF. The CDR3, as DNA: TGCGCCAGCAGCTCTCCTCTTAACACCGGGGAGCTGTTTTTT.

This rearrangement joins TRBV27 to TRBJ2-4; 8 nucleotides agree with TRBD1. V gave up 3 bases and J gave up 5 bases; unmatched junction bases: 6. The CDR3 has 15 residues. Germline CDR1 reads MNHEY; CDR2 reads SMNVEV (reference sequence). The CDR3 DNA follows: TGTGCCAGCAGTTTCGGACAGGGTGGGCAAAACATTCAGTACTTC. Translating gives CASSFGQGGQNIQYF.